These 31 T cell receptor beta chains were all obtained from the same sample, sequenced in a study of cytomegalovirus exposure and HLA in healthy donors. Primers: 60 Vbeta forward and 13 Jbeta reverse. The assay was immunoSEQ multiplex PCR, and TCRdb's table has in-frame clones only and misses some. The repertoire holds under 200,000 clones, with 75% to 85% as singletons. The sequencing sample was made of PBMCs. These receptors came from a woman between 50 and 59 years old in good health and CMV-seronegative.

J is TRBJ2-7 and V is TRBV28, with unresolved D. V was pared by 6 bases and J by 6 bases, with 9 bases between. The CDR3 contains 11 residues. Per germline, CDR1 MDHEN and CDR2 SYDVKM. CDR3 amino acids: CASRGLSEQYF. The DNA for the CDR3 is TGTGCCAGCAGGGGCTTATCCGAGCAGTACTTC. Full variable domain (outside the CDR3, taken from reference TRBV28 and TRBJ2-7): DVKVTQSSRYLVKRTGEKVFLECVQDMDHENMFWYRQDPGLGLRLIYFSYDVKMKEKGDIPEGYSVSREKKERFSLILESASTNQTSMYLCASRGLSEQYFGPGTRLTVT.

The chain combines TRBV28 with TRBJ1-4, with a weak D call TRBD1 (6 bases). Germline V gene data show CDR1 as MDHEN and CDR2 as SYDVKM. The CDR3 has 15 residues. Trimming took off 3 bases at V and 7 bases at J, with 15 bases between the two ends. The CDR3 protein is CASSLGGAMGEKLFF. CDR3 nucleotide sequence: TGTGCCAGCAGTTTGGGGGGGGCGATGGGTGAAAAACTGTTTTTT.

The rearrangement links TRBV10-3 to TRBJ2-3; no reliable D call. V was pared by 6 bases and J by 1 base, with 11 bases between. CDR1 and CDR2 from the germline V gene are ENHRY and SYGVKD. The CDR3 extends over 14 amino acids. The CDR3 region has the DNA TGTGCCATCAGCCCGACTGGCGGCACAGATACGCAGTATTTT. It codes for CAISPTGGTDTQYF.

The CDR3 DNA reads as TGTGCCAGCAGTTACGGTCGGGACACCACCTACGAGCAGTACTTC. Translated: CASSYGRDTTYEQYF. This chain links TRBV6-5 with TRBJ2-7, with D possibly being TRBD1 (6 bases). The CDR3 is 15 amino acids. Germline CDR1 and CDR2: MNHEY and SVGAGI. The ends were cut back, 2 bases at V and 2 bases at J, with 13 bases in the middle.

This clone came up a few times. The chain employs TRBV27 and TRBJ1-4; no reliable D call. This CDR3 region has 14 residues. V shed 3 bases and J shed 7 bases, with 12 bases lying between them. Germline V CDR1 and CDR2: MNHEY, SMNVEV (reference sequence). The CDR3 region is CASSLGPLGEKLFF. The CDR3 DNA follows: TGTGCCAGCAGTTTGGGCCCCCTGGGTGAAAAACTGTTTTTT.

This clone was counted only a few times. The V gene is TRBV18, the J gene TRBJ1-4, with 9 bases matching TRBD1. The CDR3 spans 13 residues. Germline trimming cut 5 bases from V and 8 bases from J; bases unmatched to any gene: 3. The germline V gene encodes CDR1 KGHSH and CDR2 LQKENI. In DNA, the CDR3 is TGTGCCAGCTCATACAGGGGGCACGAAAAACTGTTTTTT. Residues: CASSYRGHEKLFF.

This chain uses TRBV19 with TRBJ1-6; D is uncertain. V was clipped by 7 bases and J by 4 bases, with 11 bases between them. This CDR3 comprises 14 residues. Per germline, CDR1 LNHDA and CDR2 SQIVND (reference sequence). The CDR3 protein is CASTLLGYNSPLHF. CDR3 coding DNA: TGTGCCAGTACACTACTGGGTTATAATTCACCCCTCCACTTT.

The chain has TRBV25-1 and TRBJ1-2, with TRBD1 matching 10 bases. After removal of 1 base from V and 3 bases from J, the junction contained 5 bases not matched to a gene. CDR3 length equals 16 residues. CDR1 and CDR2 from the germline V gene are MGHDK and SYGVNS. The CDR3 DNA follows: TGTGCCAGCAGTGAATGGGGACAGGGGCTCTACTATGGCTACACCTTC. Amino acids: CASSEWGQGLYYGYTF.

This clone showed up just a few times. The CDR3 DNA is TGTGCCAGCAGTGAACGGGGACAGGGGGCCAACGAGCAGTACTTC. This codes for CASSERGQGANEQYF. This chain connects TRBV6-1 to TRBJ2-7; 12 positions match TRBD1. The germline V gene encodes CDR1 MNHNS and CDR2 SASEGT. V lost 2 bases to trimming and J lost 5 bases; unmatched junction nucleotides: 4. The CDR3 is 15 amino acids.

The chain carries TRBV5-7 and TRBJ2-5; 8 positions match TRBD1. The J call is uncertain, as TRBJ2-7 better fits the DNA end. TRBV5-7 is filed as an ORF, its function uncertain. The length of the CDR3 is 18 residues. As DNA, the CDR3 is TGTGCCAGCAGCTTGGAGAATGCCGGACAGGGCAAGCCCTACGAGCAGTACTTC. As protein: CASSLENAGQGKPYEQYF.

The CDR3 nucleotides read TGTGCCAGCAGCGACTCGGGACAGGGGCGAACTGAAGCTTTCTTT. Protein sequence: CASSDSGQGRTEAFF. The chain combines TRBV6-5 with TRBJ1-1, with 10 bases matching TRBD1. CDR1 is MNHEY and CDR2 is SVGAGI in the germline V gene. The CDR3 spans 15 residues. V lost 6 bases to trimming and J lost 5 bases; unmatched junction nucleotides: 9.

In this sample, this clone turned up a few times. The chain couples TRBV7-9 to TRBJ1-1, with unresolved D. Between the trimmed V and J ends, which lost 6 bases and 4 bases, there was a span of 9 bases. The CDR3 totals 12 residues. The germline V gene encodes CDR1 SEHNR and CDR2 FQNEAQ (reference sequence). CDR3 sequence (DNA): TGTGCCAGCAGTAAATCTTCCACTGAAGCTTTCTTT. Protein: CASSKSSTEAFF. Looking up the rest from reference TRBV7-9 and TRBJ1-1 gives the full variable domain: DTGVSQNPRHKITKRGQNVTFRCDPISEHNRLYWYRQTLGQGPEFLTYFQNEAQLEKSRLLSDRFSAERPKGSFSTLEIQRTEQGDSAMYLCASSKSSTEAFFGQGTRLTVV.

The V call is TRBV27, the J call TRBJ2-1; 7 bases are shared with TRBD2. This CDR3 has 15 amino acids. Trimming removed 3 bases from V and 2 bases from J; junction bases left unmatched: 4. CDR1 and CDR2 from the germline V gene are MNHEY and SMNVEV (reference sequence). CDR3 loop: CASSFAGETYNEQFF. The CDR3 DNA reads TGTGCCAGCAGTTTCGCGGGAGAGACCTACAATGAGCAGTTCTTC.

The table lists this clone with a few counts. The CDR3 here is CASSQGDRAGSNTGELFF. Written as DNA, the CDR3 is TGTGCCAGCAGCCAAGGGGACAGGGCTGGTTCGAACACCGGGGAGCTGTTTTTT. The V call is TRBV4-2, the J call TRBJ2-2; the match to TRBD1 covers 9 bases. Trimming removed 1 base from V and 0 bases from J; junction bases left unmatched: 6. CDR1 is LGHNA, CDR2 YNFKEQ, per germline. The CDR3 covers 18 residues.

The chain uses TRBV7-6 and TRBJ2-7; 7 nucleotides match TRBD2. The V gene end was trimmed by 1 base and the J gene end by 2 bases; junction bases not matched to a gene: 8. The V gene's germline CDR1 is SGHVS and CDR2 FNYEAQ. This CDR3 contains 16 residues. CDR3 in DNA: TGTGCCAGCAGCTTAGACTGGGCTAGCGGTCCCTACGAGCAGTACTTC. It translates to CASSLDWASGPYEQYF.

The genes are TRBV7-2 and TRBJ2-5; 7 bases are shared with TRBD1. The J call may be incorrect, as the DNA end agrees better with TRBJ2-7. CDR3 length: 16 amino acids. Germline V gives CDR1 SGHTA, CDR2 FQGNSA. The CDR3 DNA sequence: TGTGCCAGCAGCTTAGAGGGGGCAGCACCACCCTACGAGCAGTACTTC. Its protein product is CASSLEGAAPPYEQYF.

The gene calls are TRBV21-1 and TRBJ2-1; TRBD1 is taken as the D call from the table, unchecked against the DNA. TRBV21-1 is marked as a pseudogene. This CDR3 is built from 16 residues. The CDR3 spells CASSPGPGTNYNEQFF. In DNA form, the CDR3 reads TGTGCCAGCAGCCCCGGTCCCGGGACAAATTACAATGAGCAGTTCTTC.

This clone came up once. The chain recombines TRBV5-1 with TRBJ2-7; D not certain. This CDR3 spans 15 amino acids. The germline V gene has CDR1 SGHRS and CDR2 YFSETQ. The V end was cut by 0 bases, the J end by 1 base, with 11 bases between. Here the CDR3 reads CASSLGVGGSYEQYF. The CDR3 region has the DNA TGCGCCAGCAGCTTGGGTGTCGGCGGTTCCTACGAGCAGTACTTC.

This chain links TRBV7-9 with TRBJ1-1, with D hard to call. Trimming pared 2 bases from V and 4 bases from J, leaving 14 bases between. The CDR3 has 15 amino acids. Germline V gene lookup returns CDR1 SEHNR and CDR2 FQNEAQ (reference sequence). The CDR3 DNA is TGTGCCAGCAGCTTAACCGGACTCGTAGGCACTGAAGCTTTCTTT. It encodes CASSLTGLVGTEAFF.

The J gene is TRBJ2-7, the V gene TRBV19; D may be TRBD2 (6 bases). Between the trimmed V and J ends, which lost 7 bases and 3 bases, there was a span of 16 bases. The V gene's germline CDR1 is LNHDA and CDR2 SQIVND (reference sequence). This CDR3 is built from 14 residues. This chain's CDR3 is CASTGGLGGYEQYF. The CDR3 region has the DNA TGTGCCAGTACCGGAGGTCTGGGGGGCTACGAGCAGTACTTC.

The V call is TRBV5-1, the J call TRBJ1-1, with 7 positions matching TRBD1. V lost 4 bases and J lost 0; bases outside the gene matches: 6. Per germline, CDR1 SGHRS and CDR2 YFSETQ. The CDR3 runs 15 residues. CDR3 bases: TGCGCCAGCAGCCGATCGACAGGGCTGAACACTGAAGCTTTCTTT. This translates into CASSRSTGLNTEAFF.

A remark on this clone: At one end, the junction sequence differs from germline, possibly due to a read error. The CDR3 DNA follows: TGTTCCAGCAGCTTTATAACAGGGGCTCGGGAGCAGTACTTC. This translates into CSSSFITGAREQYF. V gene TRBV7-9 combines with J gene TRBJ2-7; 7 nucleotides line up with TRBD1. The germline CDR1 and CDR2 sequences are SEHNR and FQNEAQ (reference sequence). This CDR3 comprises 14 residues.

This CDR3 is CASSVEGTRRETQYF. CDR3 DNA: TGTGCCAGCAGCGTAGAGGGAACTAGAAGAGAGACCCAGTACTTC. This sequence joins TRBV9 and TRBJ2-5, with D perhaps TRBD2 (5 bases). CDR1 is SGDLS and CDR2 is YYNGEE in the germline V gene. V shed 0 bases and J shed 4 bases, with 13 bases lying between them. This CDR3 comprises 15 residues.

V gene TRBV2 combines with J gene TRBJ2-2; TRBD1 matches at 10 bases. J lost 1 base, V lost 5 bases, and 4 bases had no gene match. Germline CDR1 reads SNHLY; CDR2 reads FYNNEI. The CDR3 loop spans 16 amino acids. In DNA form, the CDR3 reads TGTGCCAGCAGTTCCCGGGACAGGGGGAACACCGGGGAGCTGTTTTTT. Translation gives CASSSRDRGNTGELFF.

The V call is TRBV19, the J call TRBJ2-2, with D possibly TRBD1 on 6 matching bases. CDR1 is LNHDA and CDR2 is SQIVND in the germline V gene (reference sequence). The CDR3 is 17 amino acids. The V gene lost 6 bases and the J gene lost 0 bases, with 17 bases spanning the gap. CDR3 DNA: TGTGCCAGTAGGGACGGGACAAAAACTTCGAACACCGGGGAGCTGTTTTTT. Translated, it gives CASRDGTKTSNTGELFF.

A note on this clone: The same CDR3 can be traced to other DNA sequences in this sample. This chain uses TRBV7-9 with TRBJ2-7, with D unclear. With 1 base removed from V and 4 bases from J, the gap between germline ends came to 5 bases. Looked up from germline, CDR1 is SEHNR and CDR2 is FQNEAQ (reference sequence). The CDR3 is 12 residues long. In DNA form, the CDR3 reads TGTGCCAGCAGCTTAGACACGTACGAGCAGTACTTC. Its translation is CASSLDTYEQYF.

This clone was counted a few times. The chain joins TRBV7-9 to TRBJ1-6; the D gene is possibly TRBD1 (5 bases). The germline gives CDR1 SEHNR, CDR2 FQNEAQ (reference sequence). This CDR3 spans 12 amino acids. With 6 bases removed from V and 8 bases from J, the gap between germline ends came to 8 bases. The CDR3 coding sequence is TGTGCCAGCAGGCGGGGGGATTCACCCCTCCACTTT. This codes for CASRRGDSPLHF.

DNA for the CDR3: TGTGCCAGCAGTGCTCTCTATGGCTACACCTTC. Residues: CASSALYGYTF. The rearrangement joins TRBV25-1 to TRBJ1-2, with unresolved D. The length of the CDR3 is 11 residues. V shed 4 bases and J shed 4 bases, with 4 bases lying between them. Germline V gives CDR1 MGHDK, CDR2 SYGVNS.

V gene TRBV11-2 combines with J gene TRBJ2-5; D is possibly TRBD1 (6 bases). Germline assignment: CDR1 SGHAT and CDR2 FQNNGV. Trimming left V 5 bases short and J 1 base short, with 14 bases between. This CDR3 contains 15 residues. The DNA for the CDR3 is TGTGCCAGCAGCACAGAGTGGACAGTCCAAGAGACCCAGTACTTC. This translates into CASSTEWTVQETQYF.

V usage is TRBV15 and J usage is TRBJ2-2; 7 bases agree with TRBD2. This CDR3 is 16 amino acids long. Germline CDR1 and CDR2: LNHNV and YYDKDF (reference sequence). V dropped 2 bases and J dropped 5; count of bases not matched to a gene: 8. The DNA for the CDR3 is TGTGCCACCAGCAGACCTCGGGGGGATAGGACCGGGGAGCTGTTTTTT. This encodes CATSRPRGDRTGELFF.

The rearrangement uses TRBV6-6 and TRBJ1-6; D not resolved. V shed 2 bases and J shed 9 bases, with 14 bases lying between them. There are 15 residues in the CDR3. Germline V gene sequence: CDR1 MNHNY, CDR2 SVGAGI (reference sequence). DNA of the CDR3: TGTGCCAGCAGTTACGGAGGGATCCAAAGTTCACCCCTCCACTTT. As protein: CASSYGGIQSSPLHF.